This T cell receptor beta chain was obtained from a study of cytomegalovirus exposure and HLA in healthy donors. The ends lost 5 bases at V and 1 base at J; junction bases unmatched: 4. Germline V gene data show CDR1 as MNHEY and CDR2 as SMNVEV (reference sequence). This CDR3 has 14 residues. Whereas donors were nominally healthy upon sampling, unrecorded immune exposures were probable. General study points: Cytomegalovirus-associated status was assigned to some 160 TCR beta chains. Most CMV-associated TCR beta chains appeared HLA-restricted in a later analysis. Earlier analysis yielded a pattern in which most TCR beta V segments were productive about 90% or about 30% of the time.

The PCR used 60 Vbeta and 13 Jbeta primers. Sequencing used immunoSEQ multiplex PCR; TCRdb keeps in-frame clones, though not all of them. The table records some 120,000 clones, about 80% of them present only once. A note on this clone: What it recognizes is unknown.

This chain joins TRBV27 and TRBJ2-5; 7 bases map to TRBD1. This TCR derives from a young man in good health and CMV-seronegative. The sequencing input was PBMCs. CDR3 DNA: TGTGCCAGCAGTCTAGGGACAGCCCAAGAGACCCAGTACTTC. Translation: CASSLGTAQETQYF.